This TCR beta chain derives from a study of blood T cell repertoires in COVID-19. Profiled with immunoSEQ multiplex PCR; TCRdb holds only in-frame clones, not every one. The repertoire holds approximately 200,000 clones, with 85% to 90% as singletons. The V and J ends lost 4 bases and 5 bases, in that order; junction bases with no gene match: 11. CDR1 is SNHLY, CDR2 FYNNEI, per germline. The CDR3 length is 16 residues. Ages ranged from roughly 18 to 100 years, with residence in fewer than 25 US areas. The chain combines TRBV2 with TRBJ1-5, with 7 nucleotides matching TRBD1. This sequence originates from a woman in her late teens or twenties in a cohort exposed to, infected with or recovered from COVID-19 (not recorded which). The sample taken for sequencing was PBMCs or T cells enriched from blood (not recorded which). CDR3 in amino acids: CASSAWSTGNHQPQHF. The CDR3 region has the DNA TGTGCCAGCAGTGCCTGGTCGACAGGGAACCATCAGCCCCAGCATTTT.